These 24 T cell receptor beta chains were all obtained from the same sample, sequenced in a study of blood T cell repertoires in COVID-19. Generated by immunoSEQ multiplex PCR, the TCRdb table keeps only in-frame clones and is missing some. The sample records 250,000 to 300,000 clones, around 90% being singletons. The specimen sequenced was PBMCs or T cells enriched from blood (not recorded which). The receptors derive from a woman aged 25 to 39 who had recovered from COVID-19.

The V call is TRBV2, the J call TRBJ2-7, with 8 nucleotides matching TRBD1. V was pared by 0 bases and J by 2 bases, with 6 bases of the junction left unmatched. Germline V gives CDR1 SNHLY, CDR2 FYNNEI. This CDR3 is built from 16 residues. The CDR3 sequence: CASSEALRTGTYEQYF. CDR3 in DNA: TGTGCCAGCAGTGAAGCGCTTAGGACAGGGACCTACGAGCAGTACTTC.

This clone was picked up a small number of times. The chain combines TRBV18 with TRBJ1-5, with 7 bases matching TRBD1. The germline V gene has CDR1 KGHSH and CDR2 LQKENI. The CDR3 length is 15 residues. J was trimmed by 7 bases and V by 3 bases; bases with no gene match: 9. The CDR3 here is CASSPDDRAPQPQHF. Here the CDR3 DNA reads TGTGCCAGCTCACCGGATGACAGGGCCCCCCAGCCCCAGCATTTT.

The gene calls are TRBV27 and TRBJ2-7, with D possibly being TRBD1 (6 bases). Germline loops: CDR1 MNHEY, CDR2 SMNVEV (reference sequence). V lost 3 bases and J lost 4, with 13 bases in between. The CDR3 runs to 14 residues. In DNA, the CDR3 is TGTGCCAGCAGTTTGAAAGGCAGGGGTTACGAGCAGTACTTC. Its protein product is CASSLKGRGYEQYF.

V gene TRBV7-2 combines with J gene TRBJ1-1; 9 bases are shared with TRBD1. This CDR3 is 16 amino acids long. Germline CDR1 is SGHTA and CDR2 is FQGNSA. Losses at the gene ends were 4 bases for V and 4 bases for J; bases not matched to a gene: 10. The CDR3: CASSWRQGVLGTEAFF. The CDR3 DNA reads TGTGCCAGCAGCTGGAGACAGGGGGTATTGGGCACTGAAGCTTTCTTT.

V is TRBV13 and J is TRBJ2-7; 7 positions agree with TRBD2. The germline V gene has CDR1 PRHDT and CDR2 FYEKMQ (reference sequence). CDR3 length: 12 amino acids. V trimming: 3 bases; J trimming: 6 bases; junction bases outside the gene matches: 2. Written as DNA, the CDR3 is TGTGCCAGCAGCTTCTCGGGGGGCGAGCAGTACTTC. It specifies CASSFSGGEQYF.

The chain combines TRBV24-1 with TRBJ2-7; TRBD2 might be the D (6 bases). V was clipped by 9 bases and J by 10 bases, with 18 bases between them. The CDR3 has 12 residues. CDR1 and CDR2 (germline): KGHDR, SFDVKD. The CDR3 DNA follows: TGTGCCACCCCCTCGACTAGGAGAGAACAGTACTTC. Translated: CATPSTRREQYF.

The table lists this clone with a few counts. V usage is TRBV28 and J usage is TRBJ1-1; D possibly corresponds to TRBD1 (6 bases). Germline V gene data show CDR1 as MDHEN and CDR2 as SYDVKM. The CDR3 contains 15 residues. With 1 base removed from V and 0 bases from J, the gap between germline ends came to 9 bases. This CDR3 reads CASSLLGQMNTEAFF. The CDR3 bases are TGTGCCAGCAGTTTATTAGGACAGATGAACACTGAAGCTTTCTTT.

The chain carries TRBV10-1 and TRBJ2-3, with 10 positions matching TRBD2. The J segment lost 2 bases and the V segment lost 6 bases, leaving 8 bases of the junction unmatched. The CDR3 totals 16 residues. Germline-derived CDR1 and CDR2 are WNHNN and SYGVQD (reference sequence). The chain's CDR3 is CASSLLAGGHTDTQYF. CDR3 DNA: TGCGCCAGCAGCCTGTTAGCGGGAGGACACACAGATACGCAGTATTTT.

The rearrangement uses TRBV9 and TRBJ2-2; 7 nucleotides align to TRBD1. The V and J ends lost 3 bases and 0 bases, in that order; junction bases with no gene match: 8. This CDR3 contains 17 residues. CDR1 and CDR2 from the germline V gene are SGDLS and YYNGEE. The CDR3 here is CASSEPSGTANTGELFF. The CDR3 nucleotides read TGTGCCAGCAGCGAGCCGTCCGGGACAGCGAACACCGGGGAGCTGTTTTTT.

This clone was recorded once. This chain uses TRBV5-5 with TRBJ2-5; 11 positions agree with TRBD2. The CDR3 loop spans 14 amino acids. Germline CDR1 reads SGHKS; CDR2 reads YYEKEE (reference sequence). V lost 4 bases, J lost 5 bases, and 4 bases stayed unmatched. The CDR3 loop reads CASSPTSGSETQYF. CDR3 nucleotides: TGTGCCAGCAGCCCTACTAGCGGGAGTGAGACCCAGTACTTC.

CDR3: CASSQEQGAINEQYF. The CDR3 DNA sequence: TGCGCCAGCAGCCAAGAACAGGGGGCGATCAACGAGCAGTACTTC. The V and J genes are TRBV4-3 and TRBJ2-7; 9 positions match TRBD1. V lost 0 bases to trimming and J lost 5 bases; unmatched junction nucleotides: 5. The CDR3 has 15 amino acids. Germline lookup yields CDR1 LGHNA and CDR2 YSLEER.

Only one count was recorded for this clone. This sequence joins TRBV28 and TRBJ1-1; maybe TRBD1 (6 bases). The V end lost 5 bases, the J end lost 5 bases, and 15 bases lay between the germline ends. The germline CDR1 and CDR2 sequences are MDHEN and SYDVKM. This CDR3 region has 14 residues. CDR3 region: CASSVRGETTEAFF. The CDR3, as DNA: TGTGCCAGCAGTGTCAGGGGTGAGACTACTGAAGCTTTCTTT.

The V gene is TRBV19, the J gene TRBJ1-5; the D is unclear. V gave up 6 bases and J gave up 6 bases, with 15 bases separating them. Germline lookup yields CDR1 LNHDA and CDR2 SQIVND (reference sequence). The CDR3 has 14 residues. The CDR3 DNA follows: TGTGCCAGTAGCTTCCCAGGAGGATCTCAGCCCCAGCATTTT. Its translation is CASSFPGGSQPQHF.

J is TRBJ1-1 and V is TRBV25-1; D call uncertain. Deletions cut 4 bases from V and 3 bases from J, with 18 bases between. The CDR3 loop spans 16 amino acids. From germline, CDR1 is MGHDK and CDR2 SYGVNS. CDR3 region: CASSGSVRVKDTEAFF. DNA for the CDR3: TGTGCCAGCAGTGGATCGGTGCGGGTAAAGGACACTGAAGCTTTCTTT.

This chain joins TRBV18 and TRBJ1-3; D is ambiguous. The CDR3 totals 15 residues. The germline CDR1 and CDR2 sequences are KGHSH and LQKENI. The ends were cut back, 4 bases at V and 0 bases at J, with 10 bases in the middle. DNA for the CDR3: TGTGCCAGCTCACTTAAGGGAGGCTCTGGAAACACCATATATTTT. As protein: CASSLKGGSGNTIYF.

The J gene is TRBJ1-1, the V gene TRBV5-1; D may be TRBD1 (5 bases). The CDR3 contains 13 residues. CDR1 and CDR2 from the germline V gene are SGHRS and YFSETQ. Trimming removed 6 bases from V and 4 bases from J, with 13 bases in between. The CDR3 coding sequence is TGCGCCAGCAAGACAGAGATTGCCACTGAAGCTTTCTTT. This codes for CASKTEIATEAFF.

The genes are TRBV27 and TRBJ1-1; D unresolved. Germline CDR1 and CDR2: MNHEY and SMNVEV (reference sequence). V dropped 6 bases and J dropped 0 bases, with 11 bases sitting between them. CDR3 length: 14 amino acids. This CDR3 reads CASSSGTMNTEAFF. In nucleotides, the CDR3 is TGTGCCAGCAGCTCGGGAACCATGAACACTGAAGCTTTCTTT.

The V call is TRBV6-6, the J call TRBJ1-5; 9 bases line up with TRBD1. The CDR3 contains 15 residues. CDR1 MNHNY and CDR2 SVGAGI come from the germline V gene (reference sequence). Trimming cost V 6 bases and J 4 bases; bases outside gene matches: 7. CDR3 DNA sequence: TGTGCCAGCAGAGGACAGGGGAATAGGAATCAGCCCCAGCATTTT. Translation: CASRGQGNRNQPQHF.

The V and J genes are TRBV6-5 and TRBJ1-5; D unresolved. CDR1 MNHEY and CDR2 SVGAGI come from the germline V gene. The CDR3 is 14 residues long. The V and J ends lost 0 bases and 4 bases respectively, with 7 bases between them. The DNA of the CDR3 is TGTGCCAGCAGTTACTCCGCCGGGAATCAGCCCCAGCATTTT. Residues: CASSYSAGNQPQHF.

The V call is TRBV4-2, the J call TRBJ2-2; maybe TRBD2 (5 bases). V lost 0 bases and J 0 bases, leaving 14 bases between the germline ends. Germline V CDR1 and CDR2: LGHNA, YNFKEQ. The CDR3 totals 18 residues. The CDR3, as DNA: TGTGCCAGCAGCCAAGAGGGGAGCTCCCACCCGAACACCGGGGAGCTGTTTTTT. This encodes CASSQEGSSHPNTGELFF.

The chain combines TRBV4-2 with TRBJ2-7; 7 bases align to TRBD1. V was clipped by 1 base and J by 5 bases; unmatched bases: 11. The CDR3 contains 16 residues. Looked up from germline, CDR1 is LGHNA and CDR2 is YNFKEQ. This CDR3 is CASSQVGSTGFNEQYF. Here the CDR3 DNA reads TGTGCCAGCAGCCAAGTAGGTTCGACAGGGTTCAACGAGCAGTACTTC.

CDR3 nucleotide sequence: TGTGCCAGCAGACAGGGAGGGGGCTACACCTTC. Translation: CASRQGGGYTF. This chain links TRBV28 with TRBJ1-2; a weak D match, TRBD1 (6 bases). V dropped 6 bases and J dropped 8 bases, with 10 bases sitting between them. The CDR3 loop spans 11 amino acids. Germline values: CDR1 MDHEN, CDR2 SYDVKM.

The chain carries TRBV28 and TRBJ2-7, with no clear D. Germline assignment: CDR1 MDHEN and CDR2 SYDVKM. The CDR3 is 13 residues long. Trimming stripped 5 bases from V and 4 bases from J, with 12 bases between. CDR3 loop: CASSPPNMYEQYF. CDR3 DNA: TGTGCCAGCAGTCCCCCCAACATGTACGAGCAGTACTTC.

The chain joins TRBV18 to TRBJ2-5; D is possibly TRBD2 (6 bases). Germline CDR1 reads KGHSH; CDR2 reads LQKENI. The V and J ends lost 3 bases and 5 bases respectively, with 10 bases between them. This CDR3 is 13 amino acids long. The CDR3 spells CASSPKEGETQYF. The CDR3 region has the DNA TGTGCCAGCTCACCTAAGGAGGGGGAGACCCAGTACTTC.